This T cell receptor (beta chain) comes out of a study of breast tumors, draining lymph nodes, adjacent tissues. CDR1 SNHLY and CDR2 FYNNEI come from the germline V gene. Trimming removed 1 base at V and 2 bases at J, with 15 bases between. This CDR3 contains 16 residues. TCRdb redid the calling of the multiplex PCR reads with MiXCR, one entry per CDR3 protein. Among some 150,000 distinct CDR3 sequences listed, approximately 20% were seen once. The lymph nodes were axillary draining lymph nodes from breast cancer patients. This clonotype was seen repeatedly, ten times or more. This TCR was recovered from a female donor with breast cancer. Some clones in this sample may be carry-over from other donors' samples. The J gene is TRBJ2-7, the V gene TRBV2, with D maybe TRBD2 (6 bases). The sequenced sample was axillary lymph node tissue. CDR3 sequence reads: CASSEGSLATTYEQYF. The CDR3 region has the DNA TGTGCCAGCAGTGAAGGGTCGCTAGCGACTACCTACGAGCAGTACTTC.